The rows below give T cell receptor beta chains drawn from one sample of a study of shared clonotypes between healthy human individuals. Assay used: immunoSEQ multiplex PCR; TCRdb lists only in-frame clones, some missing. The sample lists about 1.5 million clones, 98% occurring once. The sequencing input was naive CD4+ T cells sorted from blood. The source of these receptors is a man aged 25-45 years in good health. The CDR3 runs from the conserved cysteine through the conserved F or W. D genes are given only for firm matches. Size is omitted from some rows. Given values are once, few, many or a class for expanded clones.

NA	TRBV5-4	TRBJ2-5	NA	CASSRYRDQETQYF	TGTGCCAGCAGCCGTTACAGGGACCAAGAGACCCAGTACTTC
NA	TRBV28	TRBJ2-2	TRBD1	CASSQTGGVLFF	TGTGCCAGCAGCCAAACAGGGGGCGTGCTGTTTTTT
NA	TRBV28	TRBJ2-3	NA	CASSLLGRGTDTQYF	TGTGCCAGCAGTTTGCTCGGGAGAGGCACAGATACGCAGTATTTT
NA	TRBV2	TRBJ1-5	NA	CASNGGSNQPQHF	TGTGCCAGCAATGGGGGTTCCAATCAGCCCCAGCATTTT
few	TRBV2	TRBJ2-7	NA	CASRAYEQYF	TGTGCCAGCAGGGCCTACGAGCAGTACTTC
NA	TRBV7-9	TRBJ2-1	TRBD1	CASSPGRGRGSYNEQFF	TGTGCCAGCAGCCCAGGTCGTGGCAGGGGGTCCTACAATGAGCAGTTCTTC
NA	TRBV7-2	TRBJ2-2	NA	CASSFQGGGELFF	TGTGCCAGCAGCTTCCAGGGGGGCGGGGAGCTGTTTTTT
NA	TRBV5-5	TRBJ2-7	TRBD2	CASSPLAGGSASEQYF	TGTGCCAGCAGCCCACTAGCGGGGGGCAGCGCCTCCGAGCAGTACTTC
NA	TRBV9	TRBJ2-2	TRBD2	CASSVVSSGTGELFF	TGTGCCAGCAGCGTAGTTTCTAGCGGCACCGGGGAGCTGTTTTTT
NA	TRBV5-1	TRBJ2-3	TRBD2	CASSPGLAGEDTQYF	TGCGCCAGCAGCCCCGGACTAGCGGGAGAGGATACGCAGTATTTT
NA	TRBV2	TRBJ1-2	NA	CASHFEGTAIGYTF	TGTGCCAGTCATTTTGAGGGGACGGCGATCGGCTACACCTTC
once	TRBV25-1	TRBJ2-5	NA	CASSDNQETQYF	TGTGCCAGCAGTGACAACCAAGAGACCCAGTACTTC
NA	TRBV27	TRBJ1-5	TRBD1	CASSRLADRRNQPQHF	TGTGCCAGCAGTCGTCTCGCGGACAGGAGAAATCAGCCCCAGCATTTT
NA	TRBV5-4	TRBJ2-1	TRBD2	CASSLLLAGNYNEQFF	TGTGCCAGCAGCTTATTACTAGCGGGGAATTACAATGAGCAGTTCTTC
NA	TRBV9	TRBJ2-7	NA	CASSVAAEPHYEQYF	TGTGCCAGCAGCGTAGCGGCCGAGCCCCACTACGAGCAGTACTTC
NA	TRBV11-3	TRBJ2-3	TRBD1	CASSIQGRASDTQYF	TGTGCCAGCAGCATACAGGGGCGGGCCTCAGATACGCAGTATTTT
NA	TRBV2	TRBJ1-5	NA	CASIDRAGDQPQHF	TGTGCCAGCATTGATAGGGCGGGGGATCAGCCCCAGCATTTT
few	TRBV6-1	TRBJ2-2	NA	CASSELGVRENTGELFF	TGTGCCAGCAGTGAATTGGGCGTCAGAGAAAACACCGGGGAGCTGTTTTTT
NA	TRBV11-3	TRBJ2-2	TRBD1	CASSLDQQRQGFSGELFF	TGTGCCAGCAGCTTAGATCAGCAGAGACAGGGATTTTCCGGGGAGCTGTTTTTT
NA	TRBV29-1	TRBJ2-5	NA	CSVAAGKETQYF	TGCAGCGTTGCCGCAGGGAAAGAGACCCAGTACTTC
NA	TRBV20-1	TRBJ1-2	NA	CSASGRIGYTF	TGCAGTGCTAGTGGTCGAATTGGCTACACCTTC
once	TRBV19	TRBJ2-7	TRBD1	CASSANPGTGGEQYF	TGTGCCAGTAGTGCCAACCCCGGGACAGGGGGCGAGCAGTACTTC
NA	TRBV7-9	TRBJ2-6	NA	CASSLQEGFPGANVLTF	TGTGCCAGCAGCTTACAGGAGGGTTTCCCTGGGGCCAACGTCCTGACTTTC
once	TRBV7-8	TRBJ1-1	NA	CASSLVGGLNTEAFF	TGTGCCAGCAGCTTAGTTGGGGGGTTGAACACTGAAGCTTTCTTT
NA	TRBV7-8	TRBJ2-1	TRBD1	CASSSPLLWGQGGHEQFF	TGTGCCAGCAGCTCCCCTCTCCTCTGGGGACAGGGGGGGCATGAGCAGTTCTTC
NA	TRBV6-5	TRBJ1-5	NA	CASSPRSDNQPQHF	TGTGCCAGCAGCCCCAGGTCTGACAATCAGCCCCAGCATTTT
NA	TRBV28	TRBJ2-2	NA	CASTAGGTTGELFF	TGTGCCAGCACGGCAGGGGGGACGACCGGGGAGCTGTTTTTT
NA	TRBV2	TRBJ2-2	TRBD2	CASSWTSGRAIDTGELFF	TGTGCCAGCAGTTGGACTAGCGGGAGGGCCATCGACACCGGGGAGCTGTTTTTT
NA	TRBV7-2	TRBJ2-5	NA	CASSLSLQETQYF	TGTGCCAGCAGCTTGAGTCTTCAAGAGACCCAGTACTTC
NA	TRBV5-1	TRBJ1-4	TRBD1	CASSSDRATNEKLFF	TGCGCCAGCAGCTCGGACAGGGCAACTAATGAAAAACTGTTTTTT
NA	TRBV5-8	TRBJ2-5	NA	CASSSWGRQETQYF	TGTGCCAGCTCCTCCTGGGGCCGGCAAGAGACCCAGTACTTC
NA	TRBV29-1	TRBJ2-2	TRBD1	CSVGTGAVEELFF	TGCAGCGTCGGGACAGGAGCGGTTGAGGAGCTGTTTTTT
NA	TRBV6-5	TRBJ2-5	TRBD1	CASQAGGKETQYF	TGTGCCAGCCAGGCAGGGGGCAAGGAGACCCAGTACTTC
NA	TRBV7-8	TRBJ2-4	NA	CASSSSGGAQNIQYF	TGTGCCAGCAGCTCCTCGGGGGGCGCCCAAAACATTCAGTACTTC
once	TRBV5-1	TRBJ1-2	NA	CASSLDDKNYGYTF	TGCGCCAGCAGCTTGGACGACAAGAACTATGGCTACACCTTC
once	TRBV5-1	TRBJ2-7	NA	CASSGGGQAPNEQYF	TGCGCCAGCAGCGGGGGGGGACAGGCCCCCAACGAGCAGTACTTC
NA	TRBV5-4	TRBJ2-7	NA	CASSLAGGLNEQYF	TGTGCCAGCAGCTTGGCCGGGGGTTTAAACGAGCAGTACTTC
NA	TRBV6-1	TRBJ1-5	TRBD1	CASSEGTGLFSNQPQHF	TGTGCCAGCAGTGAAGGGACAGGGTTATTTAGCAATCAGCCCCAGCATTTT
NA	TRBV10-3	TRBJ2-7	TRBD2	CAISGTSGGSSYEQYF	TGTGCCATCAGTGGCACTAGCGGGGGTAGCTCCTACGAGCAGTACTTC
NA	TRBV28	TRBJ1-5	TRBD1	CASSLLAGTGNQPQHF	TGTGCCAGCAGTTTACTAGCCGGGACAGGGAATCAGCCCCAGCATTTT
NA	TRBV9	TRBJ2-1	TRBD1	CASSPQGTDLNEQFF	TGTGCCAGCAGCCCACAAGGGACAGACCTCAATGAGCAGTTCTTC
once	TRBV7-8	TRBJ2-1	NA	CASSPYDSLDEQFF	TGTGCCAGCAGTCCATACGACTCGCTCGATGAGCAGTTCTTC